This note documents a single T cell receptor (beta chain) sequence. Its antigen specificity is not known. No quality values exist for individual bases; no much larger clone is one base distant. The immunoSEQ Assay, a bias-controlled multiplex PCR, was used to amplify TCRbeta CDR3 regions from genomic DNA. The original methods were these. The number of nucleated cells in each sample was estimated by amplification of reference gene primers within the assay. Sequence reads were collapsed and filtered to measure the absolute abundance of every unique TCRbeta CDR3 rearrangement. For each sample, productive Simpson clonality was calculated as the square root of Simpson's diversity index across productive rearrangements. Here the immuneACCESS table is served through TCRdb, limited to in-frame sequences with V and J called. Missing clones are a known gap in these copies; in checked studies unresolved V genes cover under half, and the rest lacks a known reason. That table gives V, J and clone size, and the DNA gave D and trimming. This sample lists some 220,000 clones; about 78% were detected once. The top ten clonotypes cover roughly 7% of the sample.

This record comes from a study of blood T cell repertoires in COVID-19 (TCRdb year 2020). With regard to the full study: Collaborator samples came from the United States, Italy and Spain and covered acute and convalescent phases of COVID-19. The prospective study material was composed of cDNA or gDNA derived from T cells, B-cell-depleted T cells, or PBMCs. HLA class I and class II types, where available, came from metadata supplied by the sample provider rather than from assay-based typing. Subjects who had been exposed to COVID-19, were actively infected with it, or had recovered from it provided the deeply sampled blood TCRbeta repertoires that made up the dataset. The sample metadata nearly always contained a de-identified subject ID, COVID-19 status, age in years and sex. The repertoires were released in a freely available public database intended as a resource for research on the immune response to SARS-CoV-2. The samples were drawn from the first 160 participants of the ongoing ImmuneRACE study and from 1,200 or so subjects provided by 6 global collaborators. What the research found in general, with its limitations: Clinical and demographic metadata were provided uncurated, with the amount varying by source and participant.

The collaborating institutions used their own protocols to collect whole blood in K2EDTA tubes. For TCRbeta analysis, collaborator samples were shipped as frozen whole blood, as isolated PBMCs, or as DNA extracted from either sample type. V is pruned by 5 bases and J by 4 bases, leaving 5 bases of the junction without a gene match. CDR1 and CDR2 are drawn from the germline V gene: SGHDT, YYEEEE. From cysteine to phenylalanine, the CDR3 is 15 amino acids long. The retained sequence is limited to the CDR3, 45 bases, with the frame set at the first base. This sequence was found in a woman in her 70s with acute or convalescent COVID-19. The sequencing input was peripheral blood. The rearrangement combines TRBV5-6 with TRBJ2-6; TRBD1 fits 8 bases in the junction. The CDR3 reads as follows: CASSRQGNGANVLTF. In nucleotides, the sequence is TGTGCCAGCAGTCGACAGGGGAACGGGGCCAACGTCCTGACTTTC.